This TCR beta chain was found in a study of identical twins. V lost 3 bases, J lost 1 base, and 10 bases stayed unmatched. CDR3 size: 17 residues. CDR1 MDHEN and CDR2 SYDVKM come from the germline V gene. This clonotype appeared once. The antigen remains undetermined. Whole-study findings and limits: Excess sharing by twins proved weaker in beta out-of-frame sequences. For out-of-frame alpha sequences shared by twins, low generation probability was in excess. There was more out-of-frame TCR alpha sharing in monozygotic twins than models estimated.

TCRdb reanalysed the 5' RACE reads using MiXCR and keeps one entry per CDR3 protein. The sample includes around 250,000 distinct CDR3 sequences, 10% to 15% of them seen just once. The sample also formed part of further work on yellow fever vaccine responses in identical twins.

This clonotype was sampled from a woman aged 18-29 years in good health. Sequencing was performed on memory (CD45RO+) T cells sorted from blood. The genes are TRBV28 and TRBJ2-7, with 9 bases fitting TRBD2. The CDR3 spells CASSFGPTLAGSYEQYF. The CDR3 nucleotides are TGTGCCAGCAGTTTTGGGCCAACCCTAGCGGGATCCTACGAGCAGTACTTC.